This paragraph covers one T cell receptor (beta chain) sequence. This clone's antigen is unknown. The sample holds no much larger clone one base away, and base qualities are not on file. The entry originates in a study of cytomegalovirus exposure and HLA in healthy donors (dated by TCRdb to 2017 to 2019). In the study overall: According to an earlier analysis of a few hundred of the donors, about 179 million T cells yielded some 120 million unique TCR beta sequences and 276 Gb of sequence data. The genetic ancestry cluster associated with self-reported Caucasian donors included around 76% of the 350 to 500 genotyped donors. Across about 370 genotyped donors of the cohort, an average of about 220,000 unique TCR beta nucleotide sequences per donor were sequenced, and roughly 17% of those sequences were non-productive. Class I and class II HLA loci were covered by the typing at four-digit resolution. A later analysis re-examined previously published TCR beta repertoires from roughly 650 donors and added high-resolution HLA genotyping to investigate patterns of TCR occurrence. Approximately 330 gigabases of sequencing data and around 80 million unique TCR sequences made up an early release that covered over 550 HLA-typed donors. Four or five DR-DQ haplotypes were handled as single units for association and clustering because linkage in the cohort was strong. To predict cytomegalovirus infection status, the study combined high-throughput TCR immunosequencing, statistical association of individual TCRs with disease status, and machine learning. The number of typed donors differed by locus: about 629-630 for A, B, C, DRB1 and DQB1; approximately 520 for DQA1; approximately 600 for DPA1; and 400 to 480 for DPB1. The T cell repertoires of several hundred subjects were profiled by immunosequencing and related to cytomegalovirus serostatus. Besides the first cohort of roughly 660 subjects, a separate validation cohort made up of 120 different subjects was used. An earlier analysis of around 640 of the donors used high-throughput TCR beta sequencing to judge whether each TCR beta V gene segment behaved as functional or pseudogenic. The later analysis used no new phenotypic data to find candidate immune exposures, relying instead on TCR beta sequences and their occurrence across donors. Every repertoire in the discovery cohort had been generated on one and the same sequencing platform. The aim of the study was to test whether cataloging public T cell receptors could identify signatures of past pathogen exposure. In a later genetic analysis, genome-wide SNP genotypes for about three fifths of the roughly 670 donors were used, and that subset was treated as a discovery cohort. Donor age, sex, ethnicity and CMV serostatus were compiled alongside the repertoire data. Summary of the overall study and its limitations: In this cohort, only TCR beta chains were sequenced, and detectable features were limited by the absence of alpha or paired-chain data. A further reported finding was that TCR beta sequences accurately predicted the HLA-A and HLA-B alleles for most subjects in the first cohort. A later analysis associated about 17,000 TCR beta sequences with specific HLA alleles at a false discovery rate of 0.05. Because counts were too low, under 20 rarely observed V segments, including chromosome 9 orphons, were left out of the earlier analysis of 500 to 650 of the donors. It was suggested by the authors that the approach could potentially be generalized to other disease states and immunological phenotypes. Compared with equally common non-associated chains, HLA-associated TCR beta chains in a later analysis were more clonally expanded and had lower generation probabilities. Across donors, most TCR sequences were observed very rarely, whereas some public TCRs were present in many individuals. HLA typing was unavailable for some donors at each locus, so association tests used only the typed subset. The classifier was reported to diagnose cytomegalovirus status with high specificity and sensitivity in both the original cohort and the validation cohort. In a later analysis, several top co-occurrence clusters were reported to appear linked to parvovirus B19, influenza, CMV and Epstein-Barr virus. The study gave a list of around 170 TCR beta chains associated with cytomegalovirus. Compared with the 666-donor mean, donors in an Asian-associated ancestry cluster had fewer N-insertions in productive TCRs, according to a later genetic analysis. A few of the identified cytomegalovirus-associated TCR beta chains were confirmed in vitro to be specific for cytomegalovirus antigens. Presence/absence analyses assumed roughly uniform sequencing depth across donors, an assumption that may not hold. An earlier analysis of around 500 of the donors showed that most TCR beta V segments appeared in productive rearrangements either about 87% or about 30% of the time, which broadly matched IMGT annotations. A later genetic analysis associated a missense DCLRE1C variant with V-gene and J-gene trimming of TCR beta chains, and an independent cohort replicated the association. When HLA alleles, especially DR and DQ, strongly co-occurred, TCR associations were difficult to assign to individual alleles. The only immune exposure information available for the cohort was CMV serostatus. The sequencing pipeline was judged likely to have produced a cluster of highly shared sequence variants as a technical artifact. A later analysis found that most CMV-associated TCR beta chains appeared HLA-restricted, with HLA associations seemingly driven largely by CMV exposure. In a later analysis, the rate of TCR association differed among HLA loci, with DRB1 alleles having the most associated TCRs and HLA-C alleles having the fewest. Because the 87-base-pair reads could not distinguish some IMGT-functional V segments, including TRBV6-2 and TRBV6-3, those segments were excluded. Correlated functional status among segregating V segments might be attributable to linkage disequilibrium, but an unknown experimental factor could not be ruled out.

The cohort consisted of hundreds of healthy bone marrow donors. Cohort members were all nominally healthy when sampled, although unrecorded immune exposures were likely present. The donor tested CMV seronegative and was one of the 352 seronegative cohort members. Every donor gave a peripheral blood sample, and the peripheral blood mononuclear cells from that sample were used for TCR beta sequencing. The Qiagen DNeasy Blood Extraction Kit was used to extract genomic DNA from the blood cell samples. Taken from cysteine to phenylalanine, the CDR3 has 15 residues. Of the read, only the CDR3 DNA is kept; its 45 bases are in frame from base 1. Relative to germline, V is missing 4 bases and J is missing 0 bases, with 7 bases of the junction outside any gene match. CDR1 GTSNPN and CDR2 SVGIG are derived from the germline V gene (reference sequence). Library prep was done by the immunoSEQ multiplex PCR assay. For the multiplex PCR, a mixture combining 60 forward primers for TCR Vbeta segments and 13 reverse primers for TCR Jbeta segments was used. A multiplex PCR assay on genomic DNA amplified the CDR3 region of rearranged TCR beta genes. The amplified TCR beta libraries were sequenced on the Illumina HiSeq System as 87-base-pair reads. In the paper's pipeline: Across the 600 to 700 repertoires, a later analysis counted around 80 million unique TCR beta chains, roughly 11 million of which were shared by at least two donors. A nearest-neighbor algorithm error-corrected the raw reads and collapsed the reads into unique sequences, merging closely related sequences to remove PCR and sequencing errors. CDR3 sequences were aligned to IMGT reference sequences to assign V, D and J gene segments. For a sequence to be retained, a match of at least six nucleotides to both a V gene segment and a J gene segment was required. A rearrangement counted as productive if the CDR3 had no stop codons and remained in frame with V and J, and every other rearrangement counted as non-productive. CDR3 was defined according to IMGT convention as the region running from the second conserved V-encoded cysteine to the conserved J-encoded phenylalanine. Sequences without an unambiguous match to a single V gene segment were excluded from the earlier analysis of several hundred of the donors. An earlier analysis of 587 of the donors classified V segments as functional when productive rearrangements were above 56.7% and as segregating when the standard deviation between donors was above 5%. A statistical classification framework was built for diagnosing cytomegalovirus status from the catalog of TCR beta chain sequences. In a later analysis, V and J genes were assigned by comparing TCR nucleotide sequences against IMGT/GENE-DB human TR gene sequences. In a later analysis, CDR3 sequences and most-parsimonious VDJ recombination scenarios were assigned using the TCRdist pipeline. A later analysis defined each TCR beta chain by its CDR3 amino acid sequence plus V-gene family, and excluded reads lacking a unique V-gene family. In a later analysis, fewer than 600 highly shared, low-generation-probability nucleotide sequences were removed to address suspected cross-contamination and a sequencing artifact. For each public chain, a later analysis derived a clonal expansion index from normalized ranks of inferred template counts within each repertoire. A later analysis computed generation probabilities with a VDJ recombination model fitted to out-of-frame rearrangements, and checked the results against IGoR. A later analysis scored TCR-TCR, TCR-HLA and TCR-CMV co-occurrence with hypergeometric tests, applying a repertoire-size bias correction to TCR pairs. A later analysis estimated false discovery rates by permuting HLA or CMV assignments 20 times. In a later analysis, co-occurring TCRs were grouped using DBSCAN, with TCRdist sequence similarity added in when clustering inside HLA-allele-positive subsets. Repertoires with fewer than 30,000 or more than 120,000 public chains were left out of co-occurrence clustering, as were roughly five repertoires with anomalous nucleotide sharing. TCRdb holds this immuneACCESS table with in-frame rearrangements only. Some clones are missing; in checked studies, unresolved V genes explain under half, and the rest has no known cause. Clonal size and the V and J genes are those of that table, whereas D and trimming came from the DNA. This sample lists roughly 160,000 clones; roughly 89% were detected once. Jointly, the top ten make up around 0.93% of the sample.

The chain was built from TRBV30 and TRBJ1-2, and 8 junction bases match TRBD1. Sequenced: PBMCs. The TCR originated in a woman under 40 in good health and CMV-seronegative. The nucleotides read TGTGCCTGGATCCGGGACAGGCTTACTAACTATGGCTACACCTTC. The translation is CAWIRDRLTNYGYTF. The variable domain in full, with residues beyond the CDR3 obtained from the reference TRBV30 and TRBJ1-2 genes, is SQTIHQWPATLVQPVGSPLSLECTVEGTSNPNLYWYRQAAGRGLQLLFYSVGIGQISSEVPQNLSASRPQDRQFILSSKKLLLSDSGFYLCAWIRDRLTNYGYTFGSGTRLTVV.